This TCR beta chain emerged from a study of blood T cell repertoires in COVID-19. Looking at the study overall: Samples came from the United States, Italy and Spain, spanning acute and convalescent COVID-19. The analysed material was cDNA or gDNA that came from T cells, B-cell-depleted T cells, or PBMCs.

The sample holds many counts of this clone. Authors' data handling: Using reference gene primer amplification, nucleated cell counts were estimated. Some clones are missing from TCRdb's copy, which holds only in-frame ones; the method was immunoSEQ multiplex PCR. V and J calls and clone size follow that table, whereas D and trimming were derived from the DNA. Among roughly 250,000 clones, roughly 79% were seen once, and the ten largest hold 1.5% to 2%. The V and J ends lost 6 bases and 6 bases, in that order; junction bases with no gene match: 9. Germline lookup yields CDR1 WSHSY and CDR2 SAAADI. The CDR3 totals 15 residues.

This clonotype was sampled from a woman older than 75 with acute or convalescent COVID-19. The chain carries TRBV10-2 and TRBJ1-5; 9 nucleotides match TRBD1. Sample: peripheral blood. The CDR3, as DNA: TGCGCCAGCAGGGCCGGGACAGGGCGAATTCAGCCCCAGCATTTT. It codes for CASRAGTGRIQPQHF.